Listed here are 15 T cell receptor beta chains from one sample, sequenced in a study of T cell responses to AZD1222 COVID-19 vaccine. Measured with immunoSEQ multiplex PCR; TCRdb has only the in-frame clones, and not every one. Of about 140,000 clones listed, approximately 93% are singletons. Sequenced material: peripheral blood, taken after recovery from COVID-19. The origin of the receptors is an adult who had recovered from COVID-19.

This chain connects TRBV7-9 to TRBJ2-7; D gene uncertain. Trimming pared 3 bases from V and 2 bases from J, leaving 2 bases between. The CDR3 extends over 11 amino acids. Germline lookup yields CDR1 SEHNR and CDR2 FQNEAQ (reference sequence). Written as DNA, the CDR3 is TGTGCCAGCAGCTTCCCCTACGAGCAGTACTTC. It yields the protein CASSFPYEQYF.

Written as DNA, the CDR3 is TGTGCCAGCAGCTTGGCCCCAGGGGGCAGGGAGACCCAGTACTTC. This sequence encodes CASSLAPGGRETQYF. The chain joins TRBV5-6 to TRBJ2-5; 8 nucleotides agree with TRBD1. This CDR3 has 15 residues. Germline-derived CDR1 and CDR2 are SGHDT and YYEEEE. Trimming at V came to 0 bases and at J to 5 bases, leaving 6 bases not matched to a gene.

V is TRBV28 and J is TRBJ1-5, with TRBD1 matching 8 bases. Losses at the gene ends were 4 bases for V and 4 bases for J; bases not matched to a gene: 3. CDR3 length equals 14 residues. Germline-derived CDR1 and CDR2 are MDHEN and SYDVKM. The CDR3 nucleotides read TGTGCCAGCAGTTCCAGACAGGGGAATCAGCCCCAGCATTTT. Translation gives CASSSRQGNQPQHF.

V and J are TRBV5-1 and TRBJ1-1; D possibly corresponds to TRBD1 (5 bases). Trimming cost V 0 bases and J 0 bases, with 12 bases left between them. The germline gives CDR1 SGHRS, CDR2 YFSETQ. The CDR3 has 16 residues. The CDR3 reads CASSLGQLFMNTEAFF. The CDR3 DNA sequence: TGCGCCAGCAGCTTGGGACAGTTGTTCATGAACACTGAAGCTTTCTTT.

The chain has TRBV15 and TRBJ1-4; maybe TRBD1 (5 bases). Per the germline V gene, CDR1 is LNHNV and CDR2 is YYDKDF (reference sequence). Between the trimmed V and J ends, which lost 4 bases and 5 bases, there was a span of 14 bases. The CDR3 length is 15 residues. The CDR3 nucleotides are TGTGCCACCAGCAAGTCGCGACAGAAAAATGAAAAACTGTTTTTT. Translating gives CATSKSRQKNEKLFF. The entire variable domain, with the rest obtained from reference TRBV15 and TRBJ1-4, is as follows: DAMVIQNPRYQVTQFGKPVTLSCSQTLNHNVMYWYQQKSSQAPKLLFHYYDKDFNNEADTPDNFQSRRPNTSFCFLDIRSPGLGDTAMYLCATSKSRQKNEKLFFGSGTQLSVL.

This clone was recorded only once. The chain joins TRBV4-1 to TRBJ2-1; either TRBD1 or TRBD2 may fit D (5 bases each). The length of the CDR3 is 13 residues. V lost 1 base, J lost 8 bases, and 9 bases lay in between. Germline V CDR1 and CDR2: MGHRA, YSYEKL. CDR3 protein: CASSQVGVDEQFF. The CDR3 DNA follows: TGCGCCAGCAGCCAAGTGGGGGTCGATGAGCAGTTCTTC.

This rearrangement joins TRBV9 to TRBJ2-7, with 11 positions matching TRBD2. This CDR3 is built from 14 residues. The junction had 3 bases not matched to a gene; V was cut back by 4 bases and J by 3 bases. From germline, CDR1 is SGDLS and CDR2 YYNGEE. The CDR3 DNA reads TGTGCCAGCAGCAAACTAGCGGGAGACTACGAGCAGTACTTC. Its translation: CASSKLAGDYEQYF.

The chain couples TRBV4-1 to TRBJ2-7, with D perhaps TRBD1 (6 bases). Trimming pared 2 bases from V and 3 bases from J, leaving 14 bases between. The CDR3 is 15 residues long. Germline V gives CDR1 MGHRA, CDR2 YSYEKL. CDR3 in amino acids: CASSQPTGTRYEQYF. DNA of the CDR3: TGCGCCAGCAGCCAACCTACCGGGACACGCTACGAGCAGTACTTC.

V and J are TRBV4-1 and TRBJ2-1; weak D call: TRBD2 (5 bases). The CDR3 consists of 19 residues. Looked up from germline, CDR1 is MGHRA and CDR2 is YSYEKL. The V and J ends lost 4 bases and 7 bases respectively, with 29 bases between them. As DNA, the CDR3 is TGCGCCAGCAGCCGGAATTGGAGGTCTGTCGGGGAAGGGAAAAATGAGCAGTTCTTC. As protein: CASSRNWRSVGEGKNEQFF.

The V gene is TRBV29-1, the J gene TRBJ2-1; D is possibly TRBD2 (5 bases). The CDR3 is 14 amino acids. Germline lookup yields CDR1 SQVTM and CDR2 ANQGSEA. V lost 4 bases, J lost 9 bases, and 19 bases lay in between. CDR3 in amino acids: CSVAGLGGLAEQFF. The DNA of the CDR3 is TGCAGCGTTGCAGGCCTAGGCGGTCTAGCTGAGCAGTTCTTC.

The chain links TRBV18 to TRBJ1-2; possible D gene TRBD1, 5 bases. CDR3 length: 12 amino acids. The germline V and J ends were trimmed by 2 bases and 6 bases, with 7 bases remaining between them. CDR1 is KGHSH, CDR2 LQKENI, per germline. The CDR3 DNA is TGTGCCAGCTCACCAAGGGGCGATGGCTACACCTTC. Its protein is CASSPRGDGYTF.

The chain has TRBV19 and TRBJ1-5; D is unclear. Trimming left V 0 bases short and J 9 bases short, with 6 bases between. This CDR3 has 12 residues. The germline V gene has CDR1 LNHDA and CDR2 SQIVND (reference sequence). As DNA, the CDR3 is TGTGCCAGTAGTATAGAGTTCCCGCCCCAGCATTTT. Protein: CASSIEFPPQHF.

The chain recombines TRBV5-1 with TRBJ2-5, with D hard to call. Per the germline V gene, CDR1 is SGHRS and CDR2 is YFSETQ. Trimming took 0 bases from V and 5 from J, leaving 17 bases between them. CDR3 length equals 16 residues. The CDR3 DNA is TGCGCCAGCAGCTTGGCAAGTAGTTGGAGCACGGAGACCCAGTACTTC. This encodes CASSLASSWSTETQYF.

The rearrangement links TRBV5-1 to TRBJ2-2; D remains ambiguous. The CDR3 extends over 13 amino acids. The germline V and J ends were trimmed by 1 base and 4 bases, with 5 bases remaining between them. Germline V gives CDR1 SGHRS, CDR2 YFSETQ. The CDR3 region is CASSLQVTGELFF. The CDR3 bases are TGCGCCAGCAGCTTGCAGGTCACCGGGGAGCTGTTTTTT.

This clone was counted once. The V gene is TRBV7-9, the J gene TRBJ1-2, with 8 bases aligning to TRBD1. The germline CDR1 and CDR2 sequences are SEHNR and FQNEAQ (reference sequence). With V trimmed by 6 bases and J by 6 bases, 6 bases remained unmatched. The CDR3 is made up of 13 amino acids. CDR3 region: CASSSRGPDGYTF. The CDR3 region has the DNA TGTGCCAGCAGTTCCAGGGGGCCGGATGGCTACACCTTC.